These 26 T cell receptor beta chains were sequenced from one sample in a study of Ad26.COV2.S vaccination and SARS-CoV-2 variants. Clones were sequenced by immunoSEQ multiplex PCR, and TCRdb holds only the in-frame ones, with some missing. The repertoire holds 300,000 to 400,000 clones, with around 83% as singletons. Treatment: roughly 20 received Ad26.COV2.S at low or high dose, single or two shots; 5 received placebo; per-sample allocation not given. It was on day 63 after the first vaccine or placebo injection that samples were taken. The starting material was peripheral blood, obtained in a trial of Ad26.COV2.S vaccine versus placebo. Receptors originate from a person aged 18-65 years who received the Ad26.COV2.S COVID-19 vaccine or a placebo.

The J gene is TRBJ2-7, the V gene TRBV28, with 7 bases aligning to TRBD2. The V segment lost 8 bases and the J segment 6 bases; nucleotides outside the gene matches: 10. The V gene's germline CDR1 is MDHEN and CDR2 SYDVKM. This CDR3 has 13 amino acids. CDR3 sequence (DNA): TGTGCCAGCGCTTGGGAGGGATGGGCCGAGCAGTACTTC. This encodes CASAWEGWAEQYF.

V gene TRBV28 combines with J gene TRBJ2-7; no firm D call. V gave up 5 bases and J gave up 5 bases, with 13 bases separating them. Per germline, CDR1 MDHEN and CDR2 SYDVKM. The CDR3 consists of 13 residues. CDR3 region: CASSLIQRHEQYF. CDR3 sequence (DNA): TGTGCCAGCAGTCTTATTCAGAGACACGAGCAGTACTTC.

The chain combines TRBV3-1 (or the pseudogene TRBV3-2) with TRBJ2-2; TRBD1 agrees at 7 bases. V was clipped by 3 bases and J by 5 bases; unmatched bases: 3. The germline V gene has CDR1 LGHDT and CDR2 YNNKEL (reference sequence). The CDR3 loop spans 14 amino acids. The CDR3 sequence: CASSQTGLTGELFF. In DNA, the CDR3 is TGTGCCAGCAGCCAGACAGGGTTAACCGGGGAGCTGTTTTTT.

This chain connects TRBV19 to TRBJ2-3; no firm D call. Per germline, CDR1 LNHDA and CDR2 SQIVND (reference sequence). The CDR3 spans 13 residues. V was cut by 0 bases and J by 5 bases, with 6 bases left in between. CDR3 bases: TGTGCCAGTAGTATAGACGGAGAAGATACGCAGTATTTT. It encodes CASSIDGEDTQYF.

The chain uses TRBV6-2 or TRBV6-3 and TRBJ2-7; 12 bases map to TRBD2. Germline loops: CDR1 MNHEY, CDR2 SVGEGT. J gave up 0 bases and V 2 bases, and 8 bases lay outside the gene matches. CDR3 length equals 18 residues. The CDR3 sequence is CASSYASGLAGLSYEQYF. The CDR3 coding sequence is TGTGCCAGCAGTTACGCGAGTGGACTAGCGGGGCTCTCCTACGAGCAGTACTTC.

The chain carries TRBV7-2 and TRBJ2-1, with 8 positions matching TRBD2. With 4 bases clipped from V and 1 base from J, the junction kept 12 bases outside the gene matches. CDR1 and CDR2 (germline): SGHTA, FQGNSA. There are 18 residues in the CDR3. This chain's CDR3 is CASSSWTSWGGSYNEQFF. The CDR3 DNA is TGTGCCAGCAGCTCTTGGACTAGCTGGGGGGGGTCCTACAATGAGCAGTTCTTC.

V and J are TRBV4-3 and TRBJ1-5; no clear D gene. CDR1 is LGHNA and CDR2 is YSLEER in the germline V gene. The CDR3 extends over 16 amino acids. With 0 bases removed from V and 5 bases from J, the gap between germline ends came to 14 bases. Here the CDR3 reads CASSQDRQVSYQPQHF. CDR3 DNA sequence: TGCGCCAGCAGCCAAGATCGGCAGGTCTCCTATCAGCCCCAGCATTTT.

With respect to this clone: Different DNA sequences within this sample yield the same CDR3. The V gene is TRBV7-2, the J gene TRBJ2-1; D might be TRBD1 (5 bases). The V end lost 2 bases, the J end lost 0 bases, and 11 bases lay between the germline ends. Germline CDR1 SGHTA, CDR2 FQGNSA. The CDR3 covers 16 residues. The CDR3 DNA follows: TGTGCCAGCAGCTTAAGGGGTTCGAGCTCCTACAATGAGCAGTTCTTC. This gives the protein CASSLRGSSSYNEQFF. The complete variable domain, with remaining parts taken from reference TRBV7-2 and TRBJ2-1, reads GAGVSQSPSNKVTEKGKDVELRCDPISGHTALYWYRQSLGQGLEFLIYFQGNSAPDKSGLPSDRFSAERTGGSVSTLTIQRTQQEDSAVYLCASSLRGSSSYNEQFFGPGTRLTVL.

The V and J genes are TRBV5-1 and TRBJ2-7, with TRBD2 matching over 7 bases. The CDR3 runs to 15 residues. V was clipped by 2 bases and J by 2 bases; unmatched bases: 7. In germline, CDR1 is SGHRS, CDR2 YFSETQ. The DNA for the CDR3 is TGCGCCAGCAGCTTACTGGGGGGGGATCCCTACGAGCAGTACTTC. It is translated as CASSLLGGDPYEQYF.

The chain carries TRBV28 and TRBJ2-7; 15 bases fit TRBD2. The CDR3 totals 22 residues. V dropped 5 bases and J dropped 8; count of bases not matched to a gene: 28. Germline assignment: CDR1 MDHEN and CDR2 SYDVKM. CDR3 sequence: CASSPHAGRPGLAGGPGGKQYF. CDR3 sequence (DNA): TGTGCCAGCAGTCCCCACGCCGGACGGCCGGGACTAGCGGGAGGCCCGGGGGGAAAGCAGTACTTC.

The chain carries TRBV18 and TRBJ1-2; no reliable D call. CDR3 size: 14 residues. Germline V gives CDR1 KGHSH, CDR2 LQKENI. V lost 1 base and J 3 bases, leaving 9 bases between the germline ends. The CDR3 bases are TGTGCCAGCTCACCACAGGGAGATTACTATGGCTACACCTTC. Its translation: CASSPQGDYYGYTF.

The chain is built from TRBV11-2 and TRBJ2-2; 9 bases fit TRBD2. Germline lookup yields CDR1 SGHAT and CDR2 FQNNGV. CDR3 length equals 14 residues. V was pared by 4 bases and J by 6 bases, with 3 bases of the junction left unmatched. In DNA, the CDR3 is TGTGCCAGCAGCTCGACTAGCGGAGCCGGGGAGCTGTTTTTT. It translates to CASSSTSGAGELFF.

The chain recombines TRBV19 with TRBJ2-3, with TRBD2 matching 12 bases. V dropped 5 bases and J dropped 2; count of bases not matched to a gene: 14. Germline V CDR1 and CDR2: LNHDA, SQIVND (reference sequence). The CDR3 runs to 19 residues. The CDR3 sequence: CASSSLTSGREAYTDTQYF. In nucleotides, the CDR3 is TGTGCCAGTAGTTCCCTGACTAGCGGGAGAGAGGCGTACACAGATACGCAGTATTTT.

This CDR3 reads CASSLGGGGEQYF. The CDR3 nucleotides are TGTGCCAGCAGCTTAGGGGGGGGCGGCGAGCAGTACTTC. The chain employs TRBV11-3 and TRBJ2-7, with D perhaps matching TRBD2 (7 bases). The V gene's germline CDR1 is SGHNT and CDR2 YENEEA. V was shortened by 1 base and J by 6 bases, with 10 bases between the two germline ends. The CDR3 totals 13 residues.

The chain couples TRBV27 to TRBJ2-7; tentative D call: TRBD1 (6 bases). Germline V gene sequence: CDR1 MNHEY, CDR2 SMNVEV (reference sequence). The CDR3 runs 13 residues. The V gene lost 6 bases and the J gene lost 1 base, with 10 bases spanning the gap. The CDR3 protein is CASSPGQSYEQYF. In nucleotides, the CDR3 is TGTGCCAGCAGCCCCGGACAGTCCTACGAGCAGTACTTC.

The table lists this clone with a few counts. The chain couples TRBV2 to TRBJ1-4; D not certain. The CDR3 is made up of 14 amino acids. Germline-derived CDR1 and CDR2 are SNHLY and FYNNEI. V was clipped by 3 bases and J by 8 bases, with 13 bases between them. CDR3 residues: CASSEEWRIEKLFF. The CDR3, as DNA: TGTGCCAGCAGTGAGGAGTGGCGGATAGAAAAACTGTTTTTT.

The J gene is TRBJ1-6, the V gene TRBV18; D gene ambiguous. In germline, CDR1 is KGHSH, CDR2 LQKENI. Trimming cost V 3 bases and J 0 bases, with 9 bases left between them. There are 16 residues in the CDR3. The chain's CDR3 is CASSPASSSYNSPLHF. The CDR3 DNA reads as TGTGCCAGCTCACCCGCAAGTAGCTCCTATAATTCACCCCTCCACTTT.

The chain couples TRBV2 to TRBJ2-1; no clear D. Trimming took off 6 bases at V and 6 bases at J, with 3 bases between the two ends. The CDR3 totals 10 residues. CDR1 is SNHLY, CDR2 FYNNEI, per germline. The CDR3 loop reads CASSVNEQFF. Here the CDR3 DNA reads TGTGCCAGCAGCGTCAATGAGCAGTTCTTC.

The V call is TRBV5-4, the J call TRBJ2-2; D is perhaps TRBD2 (5 bases). This CDR3 comprises 14 residues. The V end lost 2 bases, the J end lost 2 bases, and 7 bases lay between the germline ends. The germline CDR1 and CDR2 sequences are SGHNT and YYREEE (reference sequence). The CDR3 sequence: CASSFRGNTGELFF. The CDR3 DNA sequence: TGTGCCAGCAGCTTCCGGGGTAACACCGGGGAGCTGTTTTTT. The variable domain in full, completed from reference TRBV5-4 and TRBJ2-2, reads ETGVTQSPTHLIKTRGQQVTLRCSSQSGHNTVSWYQQALGQGPQFIFQYYREEENGRGNFPPRFSGLQFPNYSSELNVNALELDDSALYLCASSFRGNTGELFFGEGSRLTVL.

This clone showed up just a few times. The chain carries TRBV29-1 and TRBJ2-3, with a tentative D call TRBD2 (5 bases). Looked up from germline, CDR1 is SQVTM and CDR2 is ANQGSEA. Trimming left V 7 bases short and J 6 bases short, with 11 bases between. The length of the CDR3 is 11 residues. CDR3 in DNA: TGCAGCGCTCGGACTGGGGATACGCAGTATTTT. This codes for CSARTGDTQYF.

In this sample, this clone turned up once. The J gene is TRBJ2-2, the V gene TRBV27; tentatively, D is TRBD2 (5 bases). Germline V gene data show CDR1 as MNHEY and CDR2 as SMNVEV (reference sequence). The V gene lost 8 bases and the J gene lost 3 bases, with 13 bases spanning the gap. The CDR3 is 14 residues long. CDR3 sequence (DNA): TGTGCCAGCTCCTGGACCGGGGACACCGGGGAGCTGTTTTTT. Translating it yields CASSWTGDTGELFF.

The CDR3 region has the DNA TGTGCCAGTAGAAGCGGTCGAAGGGGAGAACAGCCCCAGCATTTT. Translation: CASRSGRRGEQPQHF. The chain combines TRBV19 with TRBJ1-5; D might be TRBD1 (5 bases). This CDR3 comprises 15 residues. Trimming removed 6 bases from V and 7 bases from J, with 19 bases in between. The germline CDR1 and CDR2 sequences are LNHDA and SQIVND (reference sequence).

J is TRBJ2-5 and V is TRBV4-1, with D possibly being TRBD2 (5 bases). V lost 0 bases to trimming and J lost 6 bases, with 17 bases between them. CDR3 length: 16 residues. The germline V gene encodes CDR1 MGHRA and CDR2 YSYEKL. The CDR3 nucleotides are TGCGCCAGCAGCCAAGATTGGAGTGGGAGTAAAAAGACCCAGTACTTC. It encodes CASSQDWSGSKKTQYF.

The chain combines TRBV5-1 with TRBJ2-7; 15 nucleotides agree with TRBD2. V lost 4 bases and J lost 1; bases outside the gene matches: 9. The CDR3 is 18 amino acids. CDR1 SGHRS and CDR2 YFSETQ come from the germline V gene. CDR3 coding DNA: TGCGCCAGCAGCCTACGGACTAGCGGGAGGGTTATTTCCTACGAGCAGTACTTC. This sequence encodes CASSLRTSGRVISYEQYF.

The chain uses TRBV29-1 and TRBJ2-7; 8 bases are a match to TRBD2. The CDR3 is 17 residues long. The germline gives CDR1 SQVTM, CDR2 ANQGSEA. J lost 6 bases, V lost 4 bases, and 20 bases had no gene match. The CDR3 coding sequence is TGCAGCGTTGTCAGGACCCTCGTGCGGGGGGTGGTGAGCGAGCAGTACTTC. This gives the protein CSVVRTLVRGVVSEQYF.

The chain carries TRBV21-1 and TRBJ2-3; the table's D gene call, TRBD1, was not cross checked with the DNA. TRBV21-1 is a listed pseudogene. The CDR3 spans 11 residues. In nucleotides, the CDR3 is TGTGCCAGCACCAGGGGGGATACGCAGTATTTT. Translated: CASTRGDTQYF.